The 8 T cell receptor beta chains given below trace back to one sample, sequenced in a study of T cell repertoires in cytomegalovirus infection. From the reads, TCRdb called clonotypes with MiXCR, one entry per CDR3 protein. The sample shows 450,000 to 600,000 distinct CDR3 sequences, around 10% of them seen only once. Sequenced material: PBMCs. The receptors originated from a human donor in good health (CMV status not recorded). Some clones in this sample may be carry-over from other donors' samples.

The chain carries TRBV28 and TRBJ2-2, with TRBD2 matching over 9 bases. From germline, CDR1 is MDHEN and CDR2 SYDVKM. This CDR3 spans 16 amino acids. J lost 4 bases, V lost 2 bases, and 5 bases had no gene match. The CDR3 sequence: CASSLLREGVTGELFF. CDR3 bases: TGTGCCAGCAGTTTACTGCGGGAGGGTGTCACCGGGGAGCTGTTTTTT.

This clonotype was picked up a small number of times. The genes are TRBV6-6 and TRBJ1-2; 9 positions match TRBD1. The CDR3 is made up of 15 amino acids. The germline V gene has CDR1 MNHNY and CDR2 SVGAGI (reference sequence). V lost 7 bases, J lost 4 bases, and 10 bases stayed unmatched. The CDR3, as DNA: TGTGCCAGCACCCCGAGACAGGGGGAGAGCTATGGCTACACCTTC. Its protein product is CASTPRQGESYGYTF.

This clonotype was detected ten times or more. The J gene is TRBJ2-3, the V gene TRBV20-1, with D tentatively TRBD2 (6 bases). The CDR3 is made up of 14 amino acids. Germline lookup yields CDR1 DFQATT and CDR2 SNEGSKA (reference sequence). CDR3 bases: TGCAGCCGCCTGGCCGGGAGCTCCACAGATACGCAGTATTTT. This gives the protein CSRLAGSSTDTQYF.

This clonotype came up a few times. The gene calls are TRBV2 and TRBJ2-5; no firm D call. CDR1 is SNHLY, CDR2 FYNNEI, per germline. The V end was cut by 4 bases, the J end by 4 bases, with 10 bases between. The CDR3 has 13 residues. The CDR3, as DNA: TGTGCCAGCAGTGGAGTCTCCCCAGAGACCCAGTACTTC. Its protein is CASSGVSPETQYF.

This clonotype was seen repeatedly, ten times or more. The chain uses TRBV28 and TRBJ1-1; possible D gene TRBD1, 5 bases. Germline-derived CDR1 and CDR2 are MDHEN and SYDVKM. Trimming removed 7 bases at V and 5 bases at J, with 11 bases between. The CDR3 extends over 12 amino acids. Here the CDR3 DNA reads TGTGCCAGCAACCTGGGGGGTACTGAAGCTTTCTTT. Amino acids: CASNLGGTEAFF.

This clonotype was seen at least ten times. The chain combines TRBV7-9 with TRBJ1-6; 7 nucleotides agree with TRBD1. The V gene's germline CDR1 is SEHNR and CDR2 FQNEAQ (reference sequence). This CDR3 comprises 16 residues. V dropped 4 bases and J dropped 9; count of bases not matched to a gene: 12. DNA for the CDR3: TGTGCCAGCAGCTCCGACAGGGCGGTTTGGGGTTCACCCCTCCACTTT. Its translation: CASSSDRAVWGSPLHF.

This clonotype was seen ten or more times. The chain has TRBV12-3 or TRBV12-4 and TRBJ1-2, with D possibly being TRBD1 (6 bases). There are 15 residues in the CDR3. Deletions cut 7 bases from V and 4 bases from J, with 19 bases between. This CDR3 is CASTRGAGASYGYTF. DNA of the CDR3: TGTGCCAGCACTCGTGGGGCAGGGGCTTCCTATGGCTACACCTTC.

This clonotype was seen repeatedly, ten times or more. The chain carries TRBV7-2 and TRBJ1-1; 8 bases line up with TRBD1. CDR1 SGHTA and CDR2 FQGNSA come from the germline V gene. This CDR3 region has 15 residues. J was trimmed by 4 bases and V by 0 bases; bases with no gene match: 4. The CDR3 DNA reads as TGTGCCAGCAGCTTAGCGCAGGGGGCCGGCACTGAAGCTTTCTTT. Residues: CASSLAQGAGTEAFF.